A selection of T cell receptor beta chains follows, all from one sample in a study of spatial heterogeneity in lung cancer. TCRdb ran MiXCR on the 5' RACE reads and lists one entry per CDR3 protein. This sample has 77,000 or so distinct CDR3 sequences, with approximately 20% found just once. The source was PBMCs, collected at surgery. These receptors all stem from a male donor with early-stage non-small cell lung cancer. CDR3s include the opening cysteine and the closing phenylalanine or tryptophan. A D gene is named only where the DNA matches it firmly. Size is omitted from some rows. Given values are once, few, many or a class for expanded clones.

d_gene: -; j_gene: TRBJ2-7; v_gene: TRBV27; abundance: -; CDR3aa: CASSLGPAPRSEQYF; CDR3nt: TGTGCCAGCAGTTTAGGGCCAGCCCCCCGCTCCGAGCAGTACTTC
d_gene: TRBD2; j_gene: TRBJ2-5; v_gene: TRBV6-2/TRBV6-3; abundance: many; CDR3aa: CASSYWTSGDQETQYF; CDR3nt: TGTGCCAGCAGTTACTGGACTAGCGGGGACCAAGAGACCCAGTACTTC
d_gene: -; j_gene: TRBJ1-3; v_gene: TRBV20-1; abundance: many; CDR3aa: CSASRGLFGNTIYF; CDR3nt: TGCAGTGCGTCGAGAGGGCTATTCGGAAACACCATATATTTT
d_gene: -; j_gene: TRBJ2-3; v_gene: TRBV2; abundance: -; CDR3aa: CASSRDKGYTDTQYF; CDR3nt: TGTGCCAGCAGCCGAGACAAGGGGTACACAGATACGCAGTATTTT
d_gene: -; j_gene: TRBJ2-7; v_gene: TRBV6-1; abundance: many; CDR3aa: CASSPPYPQGEQYF; CDR3nt: TGTGCCAGCAGTCCTCCCTACCCACAGGGCGAGCAGTACTTC
d_gene: -; j_gene: TRBJ2-7; v_gene: TRBV6-5; abundance: few; CDR3aa: CASSYGTGEQYF; CDR3nt: TGTGCCAGCAGTTACGGGACCGGCGAGCAGTACTTC
d_gene: -; j_gene: TRBJ1-1; v_gene: TRBV7-2; abundance: -; CDR3aa: CASSQNREDTEAFF; CDR3nt: TGTGCCAGCAGCCAAAACCGGGAGGACACTGAAGCTTTCTTT
d_gene: -; j_gene: TRBJ2-7; v_gene: TRBV29-1; abundance: -; CDR3aa: CSVEVGGYEQYF; CDR3nt: TGCAGCGTTGAAGTGGGCGGCTACGAGCAGTACTTC
d_gene: -; j_gene: TRBJ2-2; v_gene: TRBV20-1; abundance: few; CDR3aa: CSASRSQGGTGELFF; CDR3nt: TGCAGTGCTAGCCGGTCGCAGGGAGGCACCGGGGAGCTGTTTTTT
d_gene: -; j_gene: TRBJ1-4; v_gene: TRBV10-3; abundance: -; CDR3aa: CAISESRGDNEKLFF; CDR3nt: TGTGCCATCAGTGAGTCGAGGGGTGATAATGAAAAACTGTTTTTT
d_gene: -; j_gene: TRBJ2-2; v_gene: TRBV6-5; abundance: -; CDR3aa: CASSYLGTGELFF; CDR3nt: TGTGCCAGCAGTTACCTGGGAACCGGGGAGCTGTTTTTT
d_gene: -; j_gene: TRBJ1-6; v_gene: TRBV27; abundance: -; CDR3aa: CASSTGNNSPLHF; CDR3nt: TGTGCCAGCAGTACAGGGAACAATTCACCCCTCCACTTT
d_gene: -; j_gene: TRBJ1-6; v_gene: TRBV28; abundance: -; CDR3aa: CASSLWGAEADSPLHF; CDR3nt: TGTGCCAGCAGTTTATGGGGGGCAGAGGCTGATTCACCCCTCCACTTT
d_gene: -; j_gene: TRBJ1-6; v_gene: TRBV11-2; abundance: many; CDR3aa: CASSWDNYNSPLHF; CDR3nt: TGTGCCAGCAGCTGGGACAACTATAATTCACCCCTCCACTTT
d_gene: TRBD2; j_gene: TRBJ2-1; v_gene: TRBV7-8; abundance: few; CDR3aa: CASSSNHLAGGLSSYNEQFF; CDR3nt: TGTGCCAGCAGCTCTAACCACCTAGCGGGGGGCCTCAGCTCCTACAATGAGCAGTTCTTC
d_gene: TRBD1; j_gene: TRBJ1-1; v_gene: TRBV28; abundance: many; CDR3aa: CASRPDRATEAFF; CDR3nt: TGTGCCAGCAGACCTGACAGGGCCACTGAAGCTTTCTTT
d_gene: -; j_gene: TRBJ2-2; v_gene: TRBV20-1; abundance: few; CDR3aa: CSARDHIRTSNTGELFF; CDR3nt: TGCAGTGCTAGAGATCATATTAGGACCAGCAACACCGGGGAGCTGTTTTTT
d_gene: -; j_gene: TRBJ2-2; v_gene: TRBV7-2; abundance: many; CDR3aa: CASSLRDPVLAGELFF; CDR3nt: TGTGCCAGCAGCCTGAGGGACCCGGTACTCGCCGGGGAGCTGTTTTTT
d_gene: -; j_gene: TRBJ1-5; v_gene: TRBV19; abundance: -; CDR3aa: CASSMTQVTTQPQHF; CDR3nt: TGTGCCAGTAGTATGACCCAGGTCACCACTCAGCCCCAGCATTTT
d_gene: TRBD2; j_gene: TRBJ2-1; v_gene: TRBV7-2; abundance: -; CDR3aa: CASSVAGGPGNEQFF; CDR3nt: TGTGCCAGCAGCGTAGCGGGGGGGCCGGGCAATGAGCAGTTCTTC
d_gene: -; j_gene: TRBJ2-5; v_gene: TRBV5-1; abundance: -; CDR3aa: CASRGGLETQYF; CDR3nt: TGCGCCAGCAGGGGGGGCCTTGAGACCCAGTACTTC
d_gene: -; j_gene: TRBJ1-1; v_gene: TRBV10-3; abundance: -; CDR3aa: CAIRMGTEAFF; CDR3nt: TGTGCCATCAGGATGGGCACTGAAGCTTTCTTT
d_gene: TRBD1; j_gene: TRBJ1-1; v_gene: TRBV29-1; abundance: -; CDR3aa: CSVGQGANTEAFF; CDR3nt: TGCAGCGTTGGTCAGGGGGCGAACACTGAAGCTTTCTTT
d_gene: -; j_gene: TRBJ2-5; v_gene: TRBV9; abundance: -; CDR3aa: CASSEGRVGQETQYF; CDR3nt: TGTGCCAGCAGCGAGGGACGGGTCGGCCAAGAGACCCAGTACTTC
d_gene: TRBD2; j_gene: TRBJ2-5; v_gene: TRBV2; abundance: -; CDR3aa: CASSEFWTSGGETQYF; CDR3nt: TGTGCCAGCAGTGAATTTTGGACTAGCGGGGGAGAGACCCAGTACTTC
d_gene: TRBD1; j_gene: TRBJ1-4; v_gene: TRBV6-5; abundance: -; CDR3aa: CASSYSGGGREKLFF; CDR3nt: TGTGCCAGCAGTTACTCCGGAGGGGGCCGGGAAAAACTGTTTTTT
d_gene: -; j_gene: TRBJ1-6; v_gene: TRBV11-2; abundance: many; CDR3aa: CASSFGATGNSPLHF; CDR3nt: TGTGCCAGCAGCTTTGGGGCCACGGGCAATTCACCCCTCCACTTT
d_gene: TRBD1; j_gene: TRBJ1-2; v_gene: TRBV10-3; abundance: few; CDR3aa: CAISELRTGSGYTF; CDR3nt: TGTGCCATCAGTGAATTGAGGACAGGGAGTGGCTACACCTTC
d_gene: TRBD2; j_gene: TRBJ2-5; v_gene: TRBV6-5; abundance: many; CDR3aa: CASSYSNSGGAGETQYF; CDR3nt: TGTGCCAGCAGTTACTCGAACAGCGGGGGGGCCGGAGAGACCCAGTACTTC
d_gene: TRBD1; j_gene: TRBJ1-5; v_gene: TRBV2; abundance: few; CDR3aa: CASMGQALVGSNQPQHF; CDR3nt: TGTGCCAGCATGGGACAGGCATTGGTGGGAAGCAATCAGCCCCAGCATTTT
d_gene: TRBD1; j_gene: TRBJ1-5; v_gene: TRBV7-2; abundance: -; CDR3aa: CASSTGQGNQPQHF; CDR3nt: TGTGCCAGCAGCACGGGACAGGGCAACCAGCCCCAGCATTTT
d_gene: -; j_gene: TRBJ2-7; v_gene: TRBV7-9; abundance: -; CDR3aa: CASSLGLTGSGDEQYF; CDR3nt: TGTGCCAGCAGCTTAGGATTGACAGGCTCTGGGGACGAGCAGTACTTC
d_gene: -; j_gene: TRBJ2-7; v_gene: TRBV28; abundance: -; CDR3aa: CASSSASEYEQYF; CDR3nt: TGTGCCAGCTCCTCGGCCTCGGAGTACGAGCAGTACTTC
d_gene: -; j_gene: TRBJ2-7; v_gene: TRBV6-5; abundance: -; CDR3aa: CASSRDGLYEQYF; CDR3nt: TGTGCCAGCAGCCGGGACGGCCTCTACGAGCAGTACTTC
d_gene: -; j_gene: TRBJ2-1; v_gene: TRBV7-9; abundance: -; CDR3aa: CASSLESGGRIPFF; CDR3nt: TGTGCCAGCAGCTTAGAGTCGGGCGGTCGAATACCGTTCTTC
d_gene: -; j_gene: TRBJ2-7; v_gene: TRBV5-1; abundance: -; CDR3aa: CASSPPGTNSYEQYF; CDR3nt: TGCGCCAGCAGCCCCCCCGGGACAAACTCCTACGAGCAGTACTTC
d_gene: -; j_gene: TRBJ2-1; v_gene: TRBV5-4; abundance: -; CDR3aa: CASSLAGLDYNEQFF; CDR3nt: TGTGCCAGCAGCTTGGCCGGTCTAGACTACAATGAGCAGTTCTTC
d_gene: TRBD2; j_gene: TRBJ2-7; v_gene: TRBV20-1; abundance: -; CDR3aa: CSARTSGIYEQYF; CDR3nt: TGCAGTGCTAGGACTAGCGGAATCTACGAGCAGTACTTC
d_gene: TRBD2; j_gene: TRBJ2-2; v_gene: TRBV7-2; abundance: -; CDR3aa: CASSLDGLATWELFF; CDR3nt: TGTGCCAGCAGCTTAGACGGACTAGCGACCTGGGAGCTGTTTTTT
d_gene: -; j_gene: TRBJ1-2; v_gene: TRBV5-4; abundance: many; CDR3aa: CASSLVGRDNYGYTF; CDR3nt: TGTGCCAGCAGCTTGGTGGGCAGAGATAACTATGGCTACACCTTC
d_gene: -; j_gene: TRBJ1-5; v_gene: TRBV28; abundance: few; CDR3aa: CASSLGSSNQPQHF; CDR3nt: TGTGCCAGCAGTTTGGGCAGTAGCAATCAGCCCCAGCATTTT